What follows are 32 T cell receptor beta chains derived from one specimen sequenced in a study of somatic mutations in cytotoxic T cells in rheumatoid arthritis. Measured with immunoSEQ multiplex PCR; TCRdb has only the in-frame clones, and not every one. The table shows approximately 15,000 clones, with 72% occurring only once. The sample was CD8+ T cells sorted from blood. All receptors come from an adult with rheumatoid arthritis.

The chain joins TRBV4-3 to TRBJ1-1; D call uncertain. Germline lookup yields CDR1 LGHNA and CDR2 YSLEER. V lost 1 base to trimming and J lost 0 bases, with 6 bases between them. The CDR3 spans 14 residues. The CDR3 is CASSQVGMNTEAFF. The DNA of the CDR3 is TGCGCCAGCAGCCAAGTCGGTATGAACACTGAAGCTTTCTTT.

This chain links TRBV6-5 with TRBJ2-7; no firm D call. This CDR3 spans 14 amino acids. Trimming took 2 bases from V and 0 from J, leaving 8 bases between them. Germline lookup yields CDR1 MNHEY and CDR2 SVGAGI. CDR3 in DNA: TGTGCCAGCAGTTACACCCCGGACTCCTACGAGCAGTACTTC. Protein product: CASSYTPDSYEQYF.

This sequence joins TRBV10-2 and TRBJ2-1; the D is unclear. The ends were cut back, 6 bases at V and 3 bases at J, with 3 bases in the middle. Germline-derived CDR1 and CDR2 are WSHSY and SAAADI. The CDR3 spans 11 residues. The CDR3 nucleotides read TGCGCCAGCAGCAGCTACAATGAGCAGTTCTTC. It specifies CASSSYNEQFF.

The CDR3 protein is CSVQGWEYNEQFF. DNA for the CDR3: TGCAGCGTTCAGGGTTGGGAGTACAATGAGCAGTTCTTC. The chain has TRBV29-1 and TRBJ2-1; D tentatively reads TRBD1 or TRBD2 (5 bases each). Trimming pared 5 bases from V and 4 bases from J, leaving 12 bases between. Germline assignment: CDR1 SQVTM and CDR2 ANQGSEA. The CDR3 is 13 residues long.

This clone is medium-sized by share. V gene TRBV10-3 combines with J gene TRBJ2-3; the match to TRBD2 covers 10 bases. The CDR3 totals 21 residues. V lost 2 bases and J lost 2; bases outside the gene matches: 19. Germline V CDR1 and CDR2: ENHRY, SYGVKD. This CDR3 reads CAISEPITSSGSGGFTDTQYF. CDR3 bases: TGTGCCATCAGTGAGCCCATCACCAGTTCAGGTAGCGGGGGGTTCACAGATACGCAGTATTTT.

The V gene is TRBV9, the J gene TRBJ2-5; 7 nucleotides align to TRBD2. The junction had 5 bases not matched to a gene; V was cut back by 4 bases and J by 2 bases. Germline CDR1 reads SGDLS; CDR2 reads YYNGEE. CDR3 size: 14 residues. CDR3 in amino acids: CASSRGGPQETQYF. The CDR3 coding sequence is TGTGCCAGCAGCCGCGGGGGACCTCAAGAGACCCAGTACTTC.

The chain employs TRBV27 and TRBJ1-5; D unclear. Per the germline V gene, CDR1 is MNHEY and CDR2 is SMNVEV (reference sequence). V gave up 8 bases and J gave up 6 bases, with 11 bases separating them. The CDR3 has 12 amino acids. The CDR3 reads CASGYIGQPQHF. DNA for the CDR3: TGTGCCAGCGGGTATATAGGTCAGCCCCAGCATTTT.

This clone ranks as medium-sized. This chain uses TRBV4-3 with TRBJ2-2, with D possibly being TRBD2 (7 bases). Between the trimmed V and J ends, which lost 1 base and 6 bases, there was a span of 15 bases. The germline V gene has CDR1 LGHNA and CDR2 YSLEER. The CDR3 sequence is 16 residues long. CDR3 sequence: CASSQGYGGAAGELFF. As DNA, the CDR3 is TGCGCCAGCAGCCAAGGTTATGGGGGGGCCGCCGGGGAGCTGTTTTTT.

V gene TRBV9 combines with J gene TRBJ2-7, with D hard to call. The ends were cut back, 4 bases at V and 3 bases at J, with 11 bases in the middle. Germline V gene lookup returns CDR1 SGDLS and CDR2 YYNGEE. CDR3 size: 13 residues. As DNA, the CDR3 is TGTGCCAGCAGCCCGGGTTCGGACTACGAGCAGTACTTC. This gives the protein CASSPGSDYEQYF.

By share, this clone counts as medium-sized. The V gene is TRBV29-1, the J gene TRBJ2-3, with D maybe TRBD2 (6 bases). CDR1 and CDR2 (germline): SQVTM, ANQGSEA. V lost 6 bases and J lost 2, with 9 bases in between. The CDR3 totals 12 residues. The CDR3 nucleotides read TGCAGCGTACGGGGGAACACAGATACGCAGTATTTT. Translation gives CSVRGNTDTQYF.

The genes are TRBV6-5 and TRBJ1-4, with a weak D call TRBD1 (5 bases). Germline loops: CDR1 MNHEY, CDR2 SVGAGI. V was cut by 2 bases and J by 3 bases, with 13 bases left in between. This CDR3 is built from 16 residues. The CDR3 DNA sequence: TGTGCCAGCAGTTACAGAGGGACCCACGCTAATGAAAAACTGTTTTTT. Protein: CASSYRGTHANEKLFF.

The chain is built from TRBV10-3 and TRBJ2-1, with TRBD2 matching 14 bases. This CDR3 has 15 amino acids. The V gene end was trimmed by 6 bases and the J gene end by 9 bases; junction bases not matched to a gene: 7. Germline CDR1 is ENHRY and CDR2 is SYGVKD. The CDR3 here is CAISEGLAGVTEQFF. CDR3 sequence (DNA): TGTGCCATCAGCGAGGGACTAGCGGGGGTGACTGAGCAGTTCTTC.

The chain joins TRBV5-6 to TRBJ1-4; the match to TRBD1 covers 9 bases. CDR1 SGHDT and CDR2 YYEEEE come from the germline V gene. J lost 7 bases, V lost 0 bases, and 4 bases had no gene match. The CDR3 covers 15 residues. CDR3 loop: CASSLAGTGSEKLFF. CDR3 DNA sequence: TGTGCCAGCAGCTTGGCCGGGACAGGGAGTGAAAAACTGTTTTTT.

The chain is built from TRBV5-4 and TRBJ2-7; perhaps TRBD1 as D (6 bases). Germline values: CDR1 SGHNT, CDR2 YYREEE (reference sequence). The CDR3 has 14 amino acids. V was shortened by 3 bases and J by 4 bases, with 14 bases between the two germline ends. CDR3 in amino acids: CASSSSTGIYEQYF. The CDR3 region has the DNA TGTGCCAGCAGCTCCAGCACAGGGATTTACGAGCAGTACTTC.

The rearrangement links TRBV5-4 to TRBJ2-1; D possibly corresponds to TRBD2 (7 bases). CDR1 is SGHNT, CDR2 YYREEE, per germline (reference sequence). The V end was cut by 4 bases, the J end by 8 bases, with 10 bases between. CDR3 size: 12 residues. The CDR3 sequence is CASSPGGDEQFF. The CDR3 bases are TGTGCCAGCAGCCCGGGGGGCGATGAGCAGTTCTTC.

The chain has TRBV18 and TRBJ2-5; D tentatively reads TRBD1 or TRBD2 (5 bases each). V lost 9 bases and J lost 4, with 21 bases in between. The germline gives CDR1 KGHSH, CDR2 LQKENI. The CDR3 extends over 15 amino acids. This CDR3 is CASDEEGQGRETQYF. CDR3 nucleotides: TGTGCCAGTGATGAAGAGGGGCAGGGCAGAGAGACCCAGTACTTC.

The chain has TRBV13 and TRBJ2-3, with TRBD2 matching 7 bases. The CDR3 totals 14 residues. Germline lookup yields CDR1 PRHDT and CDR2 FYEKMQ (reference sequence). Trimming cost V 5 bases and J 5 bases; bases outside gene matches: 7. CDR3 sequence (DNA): TGTGCCAGCAGCCCAAGCGGGGCAGAAGATACGCAGTATTTT. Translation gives CASSPSGAEDTQYF.

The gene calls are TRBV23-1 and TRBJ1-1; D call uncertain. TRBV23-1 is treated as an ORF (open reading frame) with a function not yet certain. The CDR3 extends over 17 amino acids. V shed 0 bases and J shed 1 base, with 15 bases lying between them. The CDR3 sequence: CASSQSIRKTANTEAFF. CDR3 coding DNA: TGCGCCAGCAGTCAATCGATCCGAAAAACAGCGAACACTGAAGCTTTCTTT.

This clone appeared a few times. The CDR3 here is CASSTGAGGYTF. CDR3 DNA: TGTGCCAGCAGCACAGGGGCGGGAGGCTACACCTTC. The genes are TRBV9 and TRBJ1-2; TRBD1 aligns across 7 bases. CDR1 is SGDLS and CDR2 is YYNGEE in the germline V gene. The CDR3 runs to 12 residues. V was clipped by 4 bases and J by 8 bases; unmatched bases: 5.

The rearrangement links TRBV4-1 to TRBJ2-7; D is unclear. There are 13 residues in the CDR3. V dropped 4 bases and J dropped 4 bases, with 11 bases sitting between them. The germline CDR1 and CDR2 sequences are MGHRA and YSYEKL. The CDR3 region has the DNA TGCGCCAGCAGCCTTACGAAAGAGTACGAGCAGTACTTC. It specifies CASSLTKEYEQYF.

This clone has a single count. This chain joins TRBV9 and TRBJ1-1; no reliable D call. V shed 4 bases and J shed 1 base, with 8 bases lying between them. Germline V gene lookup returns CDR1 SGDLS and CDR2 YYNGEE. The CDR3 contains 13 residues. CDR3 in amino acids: CASSLHGNTEAFF. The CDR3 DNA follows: TGTGCCAGCAGCCTGCATGGGAACACTGAAGCTTTCTTT.

CDR3 DNA sequence: TGTGCCAGCGGGCGGACCGGGGAGCTGTTTTTT. Amino acid sequence: CASGRTGELFF. V usage is TRBV6-6 and J usage is TRBJ2-2; D uncertain. The CDR3 length is 11 residues. V dropped 8 bases and J dropped 5 bases, with 6 bases sitting between them. Germline lookup yields CDR1 MNHNY and CDR2 SVGAGI (reference sequence).

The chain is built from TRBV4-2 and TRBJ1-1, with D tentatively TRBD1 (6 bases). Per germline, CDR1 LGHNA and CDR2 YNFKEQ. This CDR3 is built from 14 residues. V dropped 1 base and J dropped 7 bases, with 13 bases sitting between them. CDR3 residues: CASSQVRGAFEAFF. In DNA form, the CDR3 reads TGTGCCAGCAGCCAAGTAAGGGGGGCGTTTGAAGCTTTCTTT.

Written as DNA, the CDR3 is TGTGCCAGCAGGTCCGGGACAGGGGGTAACTATGGCTACACCTTC. It codes for CASRSGTGGNYGYTF. The chain combines TRBV6-5 with TRBJ1-2, with 11 positions matching TRBD1. This CDR3 spans 15 amino acids. The junction had 4 bases not matched to a gene; V was cut back by 6 bases and J by 1 base. The germline V gene encodes CDR1 MNHEY and CDR2 SVGAGI.

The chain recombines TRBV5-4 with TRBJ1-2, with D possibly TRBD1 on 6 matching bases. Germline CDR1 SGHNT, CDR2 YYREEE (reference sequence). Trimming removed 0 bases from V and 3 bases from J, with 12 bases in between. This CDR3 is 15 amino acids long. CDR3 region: CASSLGGGDYYGYTF. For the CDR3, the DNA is TGTGCCAGCAGCTTGGGAGGGGGAGATTACTATGGCTACACCTTC.

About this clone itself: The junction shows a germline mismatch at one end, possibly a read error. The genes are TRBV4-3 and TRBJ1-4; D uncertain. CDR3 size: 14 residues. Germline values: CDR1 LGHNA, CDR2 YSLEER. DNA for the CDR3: TGCGCCAGCAGCCAAGATTGGATCAGTAGGTCCCCTGTTTTT. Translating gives CASSQDWISRSPVF.

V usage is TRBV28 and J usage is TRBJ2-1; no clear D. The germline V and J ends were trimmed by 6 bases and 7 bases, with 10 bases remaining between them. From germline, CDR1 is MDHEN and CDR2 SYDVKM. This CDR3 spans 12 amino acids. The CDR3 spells CASRLDLNEQFF. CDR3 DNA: TGTGCCAGCAGACTCGACTTGAATGAGCAGTTCTTC.

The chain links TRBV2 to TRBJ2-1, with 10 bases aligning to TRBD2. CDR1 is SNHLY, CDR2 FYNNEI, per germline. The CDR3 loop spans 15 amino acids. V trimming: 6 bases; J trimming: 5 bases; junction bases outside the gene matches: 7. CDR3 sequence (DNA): TGTGCCAGCAGGCCGCCTAGCGGGGGTCACAATGAGCAGTTCTTC. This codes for CASRPPSGGHNEQFF. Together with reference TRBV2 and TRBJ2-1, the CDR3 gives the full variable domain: EPEVTQTPSHQVTQMGQEVILRCVPISNHLYFYWYRQILGQKVEFLVSFYNNEISEKSEIFDDQFSVERPDGSNFTLKIRSTKLEDSAMYFCASRPPSGGHNEQFFGPGTRLTVL.

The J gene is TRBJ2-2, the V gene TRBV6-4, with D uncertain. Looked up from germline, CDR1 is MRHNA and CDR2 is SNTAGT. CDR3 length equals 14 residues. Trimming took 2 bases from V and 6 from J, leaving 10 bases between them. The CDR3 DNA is TGTGCCAGCAGTGACCGGTCTAGTTCCGGGGAGCTGTTTTTT. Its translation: CASSDRSSSGELFF.

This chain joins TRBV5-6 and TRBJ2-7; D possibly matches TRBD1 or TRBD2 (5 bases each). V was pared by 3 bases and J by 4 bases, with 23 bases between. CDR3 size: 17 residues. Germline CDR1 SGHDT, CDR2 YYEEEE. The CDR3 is CASSSYRSGTKGYEQYF. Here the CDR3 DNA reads TGTGCCAGCAGCTCCTATCGCTCCGGGACCAAGGGTTACGAGCAGTACTTC.

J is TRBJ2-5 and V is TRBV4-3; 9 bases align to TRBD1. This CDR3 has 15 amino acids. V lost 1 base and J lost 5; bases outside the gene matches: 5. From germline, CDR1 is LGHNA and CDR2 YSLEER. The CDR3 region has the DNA TGCGCCAGCAGCCAAGGGACAGGGGTGGGGGAGACCCAGTACTTC. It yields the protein CASSQGTGVGETQYF.

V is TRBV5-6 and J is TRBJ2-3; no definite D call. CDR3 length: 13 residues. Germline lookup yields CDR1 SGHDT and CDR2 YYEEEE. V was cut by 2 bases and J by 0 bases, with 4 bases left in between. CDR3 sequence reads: CASSLVSTDTQYF. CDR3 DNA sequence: TGTGCCAGCAGCTTAGTTAGCACAGATACGCAGTATTTT.